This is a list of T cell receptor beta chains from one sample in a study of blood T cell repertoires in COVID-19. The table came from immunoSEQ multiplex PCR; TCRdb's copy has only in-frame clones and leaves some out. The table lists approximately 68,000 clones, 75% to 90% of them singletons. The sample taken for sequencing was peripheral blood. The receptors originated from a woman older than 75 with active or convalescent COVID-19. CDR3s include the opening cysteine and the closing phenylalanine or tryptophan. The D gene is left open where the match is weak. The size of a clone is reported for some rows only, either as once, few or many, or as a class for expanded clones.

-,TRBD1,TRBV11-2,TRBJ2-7,CASSWTGAHEQYF,TGTGCCAGCAGCTGGACAGGGGCCCACGAGCAGTACTTC
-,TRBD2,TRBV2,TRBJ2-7,CASRTSGVYEQYF,TGTGCCAGCAGAACTAGCGGGGTTTACGAGCAGTACTTC
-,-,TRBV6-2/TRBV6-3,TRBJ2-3,CASSLRPPGVDTQYF,TGTGCCAGCAGTTTAAGACCCCCCGGAGTGGATACGCAGTATTTT
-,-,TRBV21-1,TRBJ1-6,CASSSYSRDSGFSPLHF,TGTGCCAGCAGCTCATATTCCCGGGACAGCGGATTTTCACCCCTCCACTTT
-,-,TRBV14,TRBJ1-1,CASRRTLNTEAFF,TGTGCCAGCCGGAGGACTTTGAACACTGAAGCTTTCTTT
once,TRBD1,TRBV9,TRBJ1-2,CASSVAVTQQGMYGYTF,TGTGCCAGCAGCGTAGCTGTCACGCAACAGGGGATGTATGGCTACACCTTC
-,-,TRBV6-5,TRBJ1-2,CASSPGLPAYGYTF,TGTGCCAGCAGTCCAGGACTGCCCGCGTATGGCTACACCTTC
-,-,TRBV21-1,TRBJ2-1,CASSKVSGEGGNNEQFF,TGTGCCAGCAGCAAAGTGTCAGGGGAAGGGGGAAACAATGAGCAGTTCTTC
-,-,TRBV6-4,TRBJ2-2,CASSAYAGTGELFF,TGTGCCAGCAGTGCTTACGCGGGGACCGGGGAGCTGTTTTTT
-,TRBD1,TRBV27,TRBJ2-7,CASSSRTDRAAYSYEQYF,TGTGCCAGCAGTTCGCGCACCGACAGGGCAGCCTACTCCTACGAGCAGTACTTC
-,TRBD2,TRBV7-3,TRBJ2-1,CASSPQTSGVYNEQFF,TGTGCCAGCAGCCCCCAGACTAGCGGGGTCTACAATGAGCAGTTCTTC
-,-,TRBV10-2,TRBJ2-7,CASSVTRAREQYF,TGCGCCAGCAGTGTTACGCGGGCACGCGAGCAGTACTTC
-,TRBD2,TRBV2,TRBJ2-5,CASSEVRMSGGETQYF,TGTGCCAGCAGTGAAGTCAGAATGAGCGGGGGGGAGACCCAGTACTTC
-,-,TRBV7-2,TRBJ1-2,CASSLRLLSTGSNYGYTF,TGTGCCAGCAGCTTAAGATTGTTATCGACAGGCTCTAACTATGGCTACACCTTC
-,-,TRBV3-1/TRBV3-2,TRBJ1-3,CASSPRTEGNTIYF,TGTGCCAGCAGCCCCCGGACAGAAGGAAACACCATATATTTT
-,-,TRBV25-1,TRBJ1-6,CASSPLLGGALHF,TGTGCCAGCAGTCCCCTCTTAGGGGGGGCCCTCCACTTT
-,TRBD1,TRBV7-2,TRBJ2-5,CASSQRQGAETQYF,TGTGCCAGCAGCCAACGACAGGGGGCGGAGACCCAGTACTTC
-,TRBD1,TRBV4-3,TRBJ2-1,CASSAGDRVVYNEQFF,TGCGCCAGCAGCGCCGGGGACAGGGTGGTTTACAATGAGCAGTTCTTC
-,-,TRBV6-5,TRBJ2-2,CASSQTITNTGELFF,TGTGCCAGCAGCCAGACTATCACGAACACCGGGGAGCTGTTTTTT